Below are 6 T cell receptor beta chains sequenced from a single sample in a study of cytomegalovirus exposure and HLA in healthy donors. Using immunoSEQ multiplex PCR, the repertoire was profiled, and TCRdb retains in-frame clones only, with some absent. The table records about 120,000 clones, about 84% of them present only once. Sequencing was carried out using PBMCs. Every receptor here comes from a man aged 18 to 29 in good health and CMV-seronegative.

The chain links TRBV19 to TRBJ1-2; 7 bases match TRBD1. Trimming took 4 bases from V and 8 from J; bases not matched to a gene: 10. CDR3 length equals 14 residues. Germline V gene data show CDR1 as LNHDA and CDR2 as SQIVND (reference sequence). CDR3 amino acids: CASSNQGVARGYTF. CDR3 sequence (DNA): TGTGCCAGTAGTAACCAGGGGGTTGCAAGGGGCTACACCTTC.

This chain links TRBV7-9 with TRBJ2-6, with 11 bases lining up with TRBD1. V dropped 5 bases and J dropped 4; count of bases not matched to a gene: 10. Germline CDR1 and CDR2: SEHNR and FQNEAQ (reference sequence). The CDR3 consists of 18 residues. CDR3 protein: CASSTKGQGGSGANVLTF. The CDR3 DNA sequence: TGTGCCAGCAGCACCAAGGGACAGGGGGGATCGGGGGCCAACGTCCTGACTTTC.

This clone was seen once. V is TRBV4-1 and J is TRBJ2-7, with a possible D match to TRBD2 (5 bases). The CDR3 is 15 residues long. Trimming took off 0 bases at V and 4 bases at J, with 13 bases between the two ends. Germline loops: CDR1 MGHRA, CDR2 YSYEKL. The CDR3 loop is CASSQDKGRMYEQYF. CDR3 in DNA: TGCGCCAGCAGCCAAGATAAAGGGAGAATGTACGAGCAGTACTTC.

This clone was recorded a few times. The chain carries TRBV27 and TRBJ2-7; weak D call: TRBD1 (5 bases). V lost 3 bases to trimming and J lost 5 bases, with 14 bases between them. The CDR3 spans 14 residues. Per the germline V gene, CDR1 is MNHEY and CDR2 is SMNVEV (reference sequence). The CDR3: CASSFHRSRNEQYF. The DNA for the CDR3 is TGTGCCAGCAGTTTTCACAGGTCTAGGAACGAGCAGTACTTC.

The chain recombines TRBV6-1 with TRBJ2-7; TRBD2 matches 9 bases. V shed 2 bases and J 0 bases; nucleotides not matched to a gene: 2. The CDR3 spans 15 residues. Germline V gene lookup returns CDR1 MNHNS and CDR2 SASEGT. The CDR3, as DNA: TGTGCCAGCAGTGAAAGAGCGGGGGGCTCCTACGAGCAGTACTTC. Protein sequence: CASSERAGGSYEQYF.

This chain uses TRBV5-4 with TRBJ2-7, with TRBD1 matching over 7 bases. After removal of 4 bases from V and 4 bases from J, the junction contained 20 bases not matched to a gene. The CDR3 is made up of 18 amino acids. Germline V gene sequence: CDR1 SGHNT, CDR2 YYREEE (reference sequence). The CDR3 coding sequence is TGTGCCAGCAGCCTGGGAATTTGGGACAGCAGCCCAGAGTACGAGCAGTACTTC. Protein sequence: CASSLGIWDSSPEYEQYF.